The present T cell receptor beta chain was sequenced within a study of T cell clones after liver transplantation. On the study more broadly: Immunosuppression withdrawal was tried within 2 years after liver transplantation in this trial. A pre-transplant mixed lymphocyte reaction with TCRbeta sequencing defined graft-donor-reactive clones followed in post-transplant blood. Tolerant meant at least one year fully off immunosuppression without liver enzymes above twice normal.

Trimming pared 6 bases from V and 4 bases from J, leaving 24 bases between. CDR3 length: 18 residues. Germline V gives CDR1 MDHEN, CDR2 SYDVKM. This clone appeared a single time. The method was immunoSEQ multiplex PCR; TCRdb's version includes in-frame clones alone and lacks a portion of them. The sample includes tens of thousands of clones, 82% of them seen just once. Sequences were derived from CD4+ T cells from blood, sampled roughly 3.5 years after liver transplant. The receptor's source is a human patient who received a liver transplant. T cells may partly derive from the graft donor. The chain has TRBV28 and TRBJ1-4, with TRBD1 as a possible D gene (6 bases). In DNA form, the CDR3 reads TGTGCCAGCAGCCTTACCGGCAGGTCCCAAGGGGGTAATGAAAAACTGTTTTTT. Translating it yields CASSLTGRSQGGNEKLFF.